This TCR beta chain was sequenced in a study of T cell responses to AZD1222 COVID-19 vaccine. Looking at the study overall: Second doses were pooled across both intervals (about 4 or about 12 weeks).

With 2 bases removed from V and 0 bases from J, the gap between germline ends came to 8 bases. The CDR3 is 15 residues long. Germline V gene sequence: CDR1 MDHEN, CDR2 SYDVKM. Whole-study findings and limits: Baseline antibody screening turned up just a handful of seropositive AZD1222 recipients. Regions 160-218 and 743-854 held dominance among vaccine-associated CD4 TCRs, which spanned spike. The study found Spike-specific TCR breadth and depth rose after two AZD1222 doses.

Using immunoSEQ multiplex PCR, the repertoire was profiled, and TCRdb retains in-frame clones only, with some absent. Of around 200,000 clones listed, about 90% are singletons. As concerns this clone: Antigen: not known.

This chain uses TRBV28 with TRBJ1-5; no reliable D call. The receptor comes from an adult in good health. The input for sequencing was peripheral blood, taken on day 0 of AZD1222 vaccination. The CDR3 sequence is CASSLLVSSNQPQHF. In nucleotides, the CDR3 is TGTGCCAGCAGTTTACTAGTATCTAGCAATCAGCCCCAGCATTTT.